This entry lists 30 T cell receptor beta chains sequenced from one sample in a study of blood T cell repertoires in COVID-19 (dated by TCRdb to 2018 to 2020). Receptor libraries were prepared by the immunoSEQ multiplex PCR assay. As stored in TCRdb, this immuneACCESS dataset retains in-frame rearrangements with V and J assigned. A fraction of the clones does not appear; measured against another copy, unresolved V genes explain less than half of the discrepancy, and the remainder lacks a known reason. The sample records around 140,000 clones, approximately 89% of which are singletons. The ten largest clones add up to over 9.5% of the sample. Sequenced input: peripheral blood. The source of these receptors is a man aged 55 to 70 with active or convalescent COVID-19.

The chain links TRBV6-2 or TRBV6-3 to TRBJ2-1; 12 bases are a match to TRBD2. Germline V gene sequence: CDR1 MNHEY, CDR2 SVGEGT. CDR3 size: 16 residues. Unmatched junction bases numbered 14, after V lost 5 bases and J lost 12 bases. The CDR3 DNA reads as TGTGCCAGCAGTGGAGGGGAACTAGCGGGAGGCCCCCGGCAGTTCTTC. Its protein product is CASSGGELAGGPRQFF.

This chain links TRBV28 with TRBJ2-1, with TRBD2 matching over 14 bases. The CDR3 spans 15 residues. V lost 3 bases, J lost 9 bases, and 4 bases stayed unmatched. Per germline, CDR1 MDHEN and CDR2 SYDVKM. This CDR3 reads CASSLTSGRAGEQFF. CDR3 DNA: TGTGCCAGCAGTTTGACTAGCGGGAGGGCTGGTGAGCAGTTCTTC. Full variable domain (outside the CDR3, taken from reference TRBV28 and TRBJ2-1): DVKVTQSSRYLVKRTGEKVFLECVQDMDHENMFWYRQDPGLGLRLIYFSYDVKMKEKGDIPEGYSVSREKKERFSLILESASTNQTSMYLCASSLTSGRAGEQFFGPGTRLTVL.

This chain joins TRBV5-1 and TRBJ1-6; 12 nucleotides align to TRBD1. The V gene's germline CDR1 is SGHRS and CDR2 YFSETQ. Unmatched junction bases numbered 6, after V lost 4 bases and J lost 7 bases. There are 16 residues in the CDR3. The CDR3 sequence is CASSEGTGGDNSPLHF. CDR3 nucleotides: TGCGCCAGCAGCGAAGGGACAGGGGGCGACAATTCACCCCTCCACTTT.

V and J are TRBV19 and TRBJ1-3; D unclear. V dropped 5 bases and J dropped 4 bases, with 12 bases sitting between them. CDR1 and CDR2 from the germline V gene are LNHDA and SQIVND (reference sequence). This CDR3 has 14 residues. The CDR3 DNA reads as TGTGCCAGTAGTCTTTGGGGAGCCGGAAACACCATATATTTT. Its protein product is CASSLWGAGNTIYF.

The genes are TRBV3-1 (or the pseudogene TRBV3-2) and TRBJ1-5; D perhaps matches TRBD1 (5 bases). The CDR3 extends over 13 amino acids. Germline V gene lookup returns CDR1 LGHDT and CDR2 YNNKEL (reference sequence). V was pared by 1 base and J by 7 bases, with 8 bases between. CDR3 protein: CASSQGGGQPQHF. In DNA, the CDR3 is TGTGCCAGCAGCCAAGGTGGGGGGCAGCCCCAGCATTTT.

The chain is built from TRBV6-5 and TRBJ2-1; 7 nucleotides match TRBD1. Losses at the gene ends were 6 bases for V and 10 bases for J; bases not matched to a gene: 9. This CDR3 comprises 13 residues. Germline CDR1 is MNHEY and CDR2 is SVGAGI. DNA of the CDR3: TGTGCCAGCAGGGACAGGACAAGGCAAGAGCAGTTCTTC. Its protein product is CASRDRTRQEQFF.

The J gene is TRBJ2-2, the V gene TRBV7-3; 12 bases map to TRBD2. CDR1 and CDR2 (germline): SGHTA, FQGTGA. V gave up 4 bases and J gave up 3 bases; unmatched junction bases: 12. The CDR3 consists of 19 residues. The CDR3 loop is CASSSGGLAGGLHTGELFF. The CDR3, as DNA: TGTGCCAGCAGCTCAGGGGGCCTAGCGGGAGGGCTGCACACCGGGGAGCTGTTTTTT.

The genes are TRBV11-3 and TRBJ2-3; perhaps TRBD1 as D (6 bases). The CDR3 length is 13 residues. Germline CDR1 SGHNT, CDR2 YENEEA. Trimming cost V 3 bases and J 4 bases, with 8 bases left between them. The CDR3 is CASSLNRADTQYF. The DNA for the CDR3 is TGTGCCAGCAGCTTGAACAGGGCAGATACGCAGTATTTT.

This rearrangement joins TRBV18 to TRBJ2-1, with 7 bases that match TRBD2. The germline gives CDR1 KGHSH, CDR2 LQKENI. The CDR3 totals 17 residues. Trimming removed 4 bases from V and 8 bases from J; junction bases left unmatched: 17. CDR3 coding DNA: TGTGCCAGCTCACACCCTTTTTCGACGGGTCGGGGGGATGAGCAGTTCTTC. Its protein product is CASSHPFSTGRGDEQFF.

The chain carries TRBV6-5 and TRBJ2-7; 11 bases match TRBD2. CDR3 size: 15 residues. V lost 5 bases to trimming and J lost 4 bases; unmatched junction nucleotides: 7. CDR1 MNHEY and CDR2 SVGAGI come from the germline V gene. For the CDR3, the DNA is TGTGCCAGCAGTCCCCCGGGACTAGCGGCTTACGAGCAGTACTTC. Encoded protein: CASSPPGLAAYEQYF.

In its sample, this clone was seen once. V and J are TRBV28 and TRBJ2-2, with 8 nucleotides matching TRBD1. This CDR3 region has 14 residues. V gave up 7 bases and J gave up 4 bases; unmatched junction bases: 5. Germline values: CDR1 MDHEN, CDR2 SYDVKM. CDR3 coding DNA: TGTGCCAGCACCACGACAGGGGCCACCGGGGAGCTGTTTTTT. This sequence encodes CASTTTGATGELFF. Supplemented by reference TRBV28 and TRBJ2-2, the full variable domain reads DVKVTQSSRYLVKRTGEKVFLECVQDMDHENMFWYRQDPGLGLRLIYFSYDVKMKEKGDIPEGYSVSREKKERFSLILESASTNQTSMYLCASTTTGATGELFFGEGSRLTVL.

The chain recombines TRBV27 with TRBJ2-1; D is perhaps TRBD1 (5 bases). The CDR3 extends over 15 amino acids. The V end lost 5 bases, the J end lost 7 bases, and 18 bases lay between the germline ends. From germline, CDR1 is MNHEY and CDR2 SMNVEV (reference sequence). For the CDR3, the DNA is TGTGCCAGCAGTCTAAGGCCCTCCCAGGGAAATGAGCAGTTCTTC. Translation: CASSLRPSQGNEQFF.

The V gene is TRBV2, the J gene TRBJ1-1; TRBD1 is a possible D gene (5 bases). The CDR3 totals 15 residues. Trimming left V 1 base short and J 0 bases short, with 9 bases between. CDR1 and CDR2 (germline): SNHLY, FYNNEI. Here the CDR3 reads CASSEGRTMNTEAFF. As DNA, the CDR3 is TGTGCCAGCAGTGAAGGAAGGACAATGAACACTGAAGCTTTCTTT.

This clone was observed a handful of times. The chain combines TRBV5-4 with TRBJ2-1; 9 positions agree with TRBD1. The J segment lost 3 bases and the V segment lost 4 bases, leaving 5 bases of the junction unmatched. The CDR3 runs to 15 residues. Germline CDR1 is SGHNT and CDR2 is YYREEE (reference sequence). The CDR3, as DNA: TGTGCCAGCAGCCCGACAGGGGGGTTCTACAATGAGCAGTTCTTC. This sequence encodes CASSPTGGFYNEQFF.

The V and J genes are TRBV18 and TRBJ1-1; D gene ambiguous. Per the germline V gene, CDR1 is KGHSH and CDR2 is LQKENI. With 2 bases removed from V and 1 base from J, the gap between germline ends came to 14 bases. The CDR3 consists of 16 residues. CDR3: CASSPDSGQPNTEAFF. In nucleotides, the CDR3 is TGTGCCAGCTCACCAGATAGTGGGCAGCCGAACACTGAAGCTTTCTTT.

V and J are TRBV27 and TRBJ2-7; 14 bases agree with TRBD2. The CDR3 length is 15 residues. Trimming removed 6 bases from V and 3 bases from J; junction bases left unmatched: 4. Germline CDR1 and CDR2: MNHEY and SMNVEV (reference sequence). This chain's CDR3 is CASSPGLAGVYEQYF. The CDR3 bases are TGTGCCAGCAGCCCGGGACTAGCGGGAGTCTACGAGCAGTACTTC.

CDR3 nucleotide sequence: TGCGCCAGCAGCCAGAGGGTTTTCGGGCGCGAGCAGTACTTC. Translation: CASSQRVFGREQYF. The chain employs TRBV4-1 and TRBJ2-7, with TRBD2 as a possible D gene (5 bases). The CDR3 length is 14 residues. V lost 3 bases and J lost 6, with 15 bases in between. Germline V gene data show CDR1 as MGHRA and CDR2 as YSYEKL.

The rearrangement joins TRBV6-2 or TRBV6-3 to TRBJ1-1, with D possibly TRBD1 on 6 matching bases. Germline V gives CDR1 MNHEY, CDR2 SVGEGT. Deletions cut 2 bases from V and 3 bases from J, with 10 bases between. This CDR3 has 14 residues. Here the CDR3 DNA reads TGTGCCAGCAGTTACCGTGGACAGCACACTGAAGCTTTCTTT. Amino acids: CASSYRGQHTEAFF.

V usage is TRBV6-5 and J usage is TRBJ2-1; 8 bases fit TRBD2. Germline assignment: CDR1 MNHEY and CDR2 SVGAGI. The CDR3 runs to 11 residues. The J segment lost 12 bases and the V segment lost 6 bases, leaving 4 bases of the junction unmatched. In DNA form, the CDR3 reads TGTGCCAGCAGCCGGGAGGGCTGGCAGTTCTTC. It specifies CASSREGWQFF.

The rearrangement joins TRBV3-1 (or the pseudogene TRBV3-2) to TRBJ2-1; 9 bases agree with TRBD1. This CDR3 spans 15 amino acids. J gave up 7 bases and V 1 base, and 5 bases lay outside the gene matches. Germline V lookup: CDR1 LGHDT, CDR2 YNNKEL (reference sequence). The CDR3 loop reads CASSQGQGGNNEQFF. CDR3 bases: TGTGCCAGCAGCCAAGGACAGGGGGGGAATAATGAGCAGTTCTTC.

The chain couples TRBV5-4 to TRBJ2-7, with TRBD1 as a possible D gene (6 bases). V gave up 1 base and J gave up 6 bases, with 14 bases separating them. Germline values: CDR1 SGHNT, CDR2 YYREEE (reference sequence). This CDR3 spans 14 amino acids. The chain's CDR3 is CASSLRQGPLEQYF. For the CDR3, the DNA is TGTGCCAGCAGCTTGCGTCAGGGGCCCCTCGAGCAGTACTTC.

The chain joins TRBV28 to TRBJ1-2; a possible D gene is TRBD1 (5 bases). Trimming took 6 bases from V and 2 from J, leaving 16 bases between them. Germline CDR1 reads MDHEN; CDR2 reads SYDVKM. The CDR3 is 15 amino acids. The CDR3 region has the DNA TGTGCCAGCAGCCGCGGGGTATCAGGGAACTATGGCTACACCTTC. This translates into CASSRGVSGNYGYTF.

CDR3 in amino acids: CASSLRGSYNEQFF. The CDR3 DNA sequence: TGTGCCAGCAGCTTAAGGGGCAGCTACAATGAGCAGTTCTTC. The chain joins TRBV11-1 to TRBJ2-1; D is perhaps TRBD1 (5 bases). Germline CDR1 SGHAT, CDR2 FQDESV (reference sequence). V was pared by 2 bases and J by 3 bases, with 8 bases between. The CDR3 loop spans 14 amino acids.

The chain employs TRBV4-2 and TRBJ1-2, with D possibly being TRBD1 (5 bases). The V gene's germline CDR1 is LGHNA and CDR2 YNFKEQ. The V gene lost 0 bases and the J gene lost 8 bases, with 13 bases spanning the gap. The CDR3 is made up of 14 amino acids. This CDR3 reads CASSQDGGTGGYTF. The CDR3 region has the DNA TGTGCCAGCAGCCAAGACGGGGGGACGGGAGGCTACACCTTC.

Only a few counts were recorded for this clone. This chain links TRBV5-6 with TRBJ1-6; D perhaps matches TRBD1 (6 bases). From germline, CDR1 is SGHDT and CDR2 YYEEEE. Trimming stripped 3 bases from V and 0 bases from J, with 13 bases between. The CDR3 contains 17 residues. CDR3 sequence reads: CASSWGGQSSYNSPLHF. CDR3 coding DNA: TGTGCCAGCAGCTGGGGCGGACAGAGCTCCTATAATTCACCCCTCCACTTT.

Here the CDR3 DNA reads TGTGCCAGCAGTTACGGAACAGGGAAGAGGACTGAAGCTTTCTTT. Translation gives CASSYGTGKRTEAFF. V is TRBV6-6 and J is TRBJ1-1; perhaps TRBD1 as D (6 bases). CDR1 is MNHNY and CDR2 is SVGAGI in the germline V gene (reference sequence). Trimming shortened V by 2 bases and J by 5 bases, and 15 bases separated the two germline ends. The CDR3 has 15 amino acids.

The sample holds a few counts of this clone. CDR3 in amino acids: CASSLGQQGSEQYF. CDR3 DNA sequence: TGTGCCAGCAGCTTAGGACAACAGGGCTCCGAGCAGTACTTC. This sequence joins TRBV7-9 and TRBJ2-7, with a possible D match to TRBD1 (6 bases). The CDR3 is 14 amino acids. In germline, CDR1 is SEHNR, CDR2 FQNEAQ (reference sequence). V shed 1 base and J shed 6 bases, with 13 bases lying between them.

This clone was recorded a few times. The chain has TRBV4-2 and TRBJ2-7, with TRBD2 identical over 8 bases. V dropped 4 bases and J dropped 0; count of bases not matched to a gene: 5. The CDR3 contains 15 residues. Per germline, CDR1 LGHNA and CDR2 YNFKEQ. The CDR3 nucleotides are TGTGCCAGCAGCCGGACGGGGGGGCTCTCCTACGAGCAGTACTTC. It encodes CASSRTGGLSYEQYF.

This chain links TRBV28 with TRBJ2-1; TRBD1 is a possible D gene (6 bases). V shed 7 bases and J shed 1 base, with 14 bases lying between them. CDR1 and CDR2 (germline): MDHEN, SYDVKM. The CDR3 consists of 15 residues. CDR3 amino acids: CASTPGTPSYNEQFF. Written as DNA, the CDR3 is TGTGCCAGCACTCCCGGGACACCTTCCTACAATGAGCAGTTCTTC.

The genes are TRBV5-1 and TRBJ1-5; maybe TRBD1 (5 bases). V gave up 0 bases and J gave up 2 bases, with 12 bases separating them. Germline loops: CDR1 SGHRS, CDR2 YFSETQ. This CDR3 has 16 residues. CDR3 sequence: CASSLGPGGGNQPQHF. In DNA, the CDR3 is TGCGCCAGCAGCTTGGGGCCCGGGGGGGGCAATCAGCCCCAGCATTTT.